Listed here is a single TCR beta chain. The CDR3 is 14 residues long. Germline-derived CDR1 and CDR2 are SGHNT and YYREEE (reference sequence). V lost 3 bases and J 6 bases, leaving 15 bases between the germline ends. These data originate in a study of cytotoxic CD8 clonotypes in ibrutinib-treated CLL. In the study overall: The subjects consisted of roughly 12 relapsed/refractory and roughly 14 treatment-naive individuals, with around 17 IGHV unmutated. Samples yielded averages of roughly 250,000 productive templates and roughly 91,000 productive rearrangements.

This table comes from immunoSEQ multiplex PCR, and its TCRdb copy is limited to in-frame clones, with some not included. This sample has 130,000 to 150,000 clones, with 85% to 95% found just once. The V call is TRBV5-4, the J call TRBJ1-2; a weak D match, TRBD1 (5 bases). The sequences come from PBMCs, collected after 12 months of ibrutinib treatment. The TCR was taken from a human donor with chronic lymphocytic leukemia. CDR3 residues: CASSSERGSNGYTF. For the CDR3, the DNA is TGTGCCAGCAGCTCGGAAAGGGGCTCCAATGGCTACACCTTC.